This T cell receptor (beta chain) was found in a study of chemoradiotherapy in HPV16-positive cancers. Of note for this clone: Its specificity is not known.

The CDR3 extends over 15 amino acids. Germline V lookup: CDR1 SGHTA, CDR2 FQGNSA. Trimming shortened V by 3 bases and J by 3 bases, and 13 bases separated the two germline ends. Findings and caveats of the study: Only a couple of HPV16-positive patients supplied the functional HPV-specificity definition. During treatment, candidate HPV-specific clones and E7-related motifs expanded in tumor.

The repertoire was sequenced with immunoSEQ multiplex PCR; TCRdb's copy has only in-frame clones and lacks some. The table shows more than 8,500 clones, with about nine tenths occurring only once. This sequence joins TRBV7-2 and TRBJ2-3; D not resolved. Sequencing was performed on blood, taken from a patient who underwent chemoradiotherapy. The source is a human donor with HPV-associated anogenital cancer. CDR3 region: CASSFRSRVTDTQYF. CDR3 bases: TGTGCCAGCAGCTTCAGGTCTAGGGTGACAGATACGCAGTATTTT.